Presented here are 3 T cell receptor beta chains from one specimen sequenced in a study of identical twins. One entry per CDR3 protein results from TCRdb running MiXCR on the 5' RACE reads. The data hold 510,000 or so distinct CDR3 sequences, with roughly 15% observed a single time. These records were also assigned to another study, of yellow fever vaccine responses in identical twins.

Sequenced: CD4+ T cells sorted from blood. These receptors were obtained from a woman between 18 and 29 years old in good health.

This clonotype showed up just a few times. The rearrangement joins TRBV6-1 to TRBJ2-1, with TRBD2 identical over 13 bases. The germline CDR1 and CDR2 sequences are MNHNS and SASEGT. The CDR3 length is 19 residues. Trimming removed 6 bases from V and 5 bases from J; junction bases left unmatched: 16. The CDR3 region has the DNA TGTGCCAGCAGCCAAAGCCGGGCAACGACTAGCGGGAGGAACAATGAGCAGTTCTTC. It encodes CASSQSRATTSGRNNEQFF.

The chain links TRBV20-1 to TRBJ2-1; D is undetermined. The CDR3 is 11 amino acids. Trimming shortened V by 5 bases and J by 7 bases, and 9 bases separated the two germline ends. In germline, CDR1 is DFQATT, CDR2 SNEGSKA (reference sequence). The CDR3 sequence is CSAPLGNEQFF. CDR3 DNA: TGCAGTGCTCCTCTAGGGAATGAGCAGTTCTTC.

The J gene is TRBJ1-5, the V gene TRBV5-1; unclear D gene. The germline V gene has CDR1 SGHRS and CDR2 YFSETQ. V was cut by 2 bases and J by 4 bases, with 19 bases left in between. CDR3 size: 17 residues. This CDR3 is CASSFEGPSRHNQPQHF. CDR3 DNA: TGCGCCAGCAGCTTTGAAGGGCCGAGTAGGCATAATCAGCCCCAGCATTTT.